This T cell receptor beta chain is drawn from a study of cytomegalovirus exposure and HLA in healthy donors. Remarks on this clone: Its antigen is undetermined.

PCR primers comprised 60 Vbeta and 13 Jbeta primers. The method was immunoSEQ multiplex PCR; TCRdb's version includes in-frame clones alone and lacks a portion of them. The sample carries more than 150,000 clones, 84% recorded once. As for the donors, each was a healthy bone marrow donor. The CDR3 runs 15 residues. Study-level findings and limits: A prior analysis recorded that most TCR beta V segments were productive about 87% or about 30% of the time. CMV serostatus stood as the only immune exposure information on hand. In a later analysis, at a false discovery rate of 0.05, 15,000 to 20,000 TCR beta sequences matched HLA alleles.

This receptor was identified in a woman between 45 and 60 years old in good health and CMV-seropositive. The sequencing input was PBMCs. The J gene is TRBJ2-3, the V gene TRBV21-1; the table's D gene call, TRBD1, was not cross checked with the DNA. TRBV21-1 is listed as a pseudogene. CDR3: CAGSSPTGIPDTQYF. CDR3 sequence (DNA): TGTGCCGGCAGCAGCCCTACAGGGATCCCAGATACGCAGTATTTT.